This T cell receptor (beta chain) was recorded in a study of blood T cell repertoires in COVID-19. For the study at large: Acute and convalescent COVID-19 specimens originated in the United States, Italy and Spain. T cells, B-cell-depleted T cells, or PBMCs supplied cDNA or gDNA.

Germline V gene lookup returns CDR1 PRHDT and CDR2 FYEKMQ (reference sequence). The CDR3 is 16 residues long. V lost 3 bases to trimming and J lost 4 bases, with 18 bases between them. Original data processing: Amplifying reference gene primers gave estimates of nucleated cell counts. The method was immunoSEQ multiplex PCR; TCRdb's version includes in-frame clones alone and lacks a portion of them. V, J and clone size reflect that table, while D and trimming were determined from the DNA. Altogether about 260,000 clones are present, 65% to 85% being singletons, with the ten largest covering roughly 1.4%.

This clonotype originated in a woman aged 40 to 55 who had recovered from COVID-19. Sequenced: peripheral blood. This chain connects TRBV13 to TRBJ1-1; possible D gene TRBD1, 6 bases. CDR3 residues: CASSLGAGGLGTEAFF. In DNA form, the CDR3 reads TGTGCCAGCAGCTTGGGGGCCGGGGGGTTAGGCACTGAAGCTTTCTTT.